One sample yielded the 3 T cell receptor beta chains listed below, sequenced in a study of T cells in Graves' hyperthyroidism and ophthalmopathy. Template material for amplifying TCR beta CDR3 regions consisted of RNA transcripts. First-round RT-PCR of the TCR CDR3 relied on the HTBI primer set. TCRdb re-derived calls from the multiplex PCR reads in MiXCR, one entry per CDR3 protein. The sample has 550,000 to 600,000 distinct CDR3 sequences; under 60% are singletons. Source material: peripheral blood or thyroid tissue (not recorded which). The receptors shown here come from an adult woman with Graves' disease, either hyperthyroidism or ophthalmopathy (not recorded which).

Many counts were recorded for this clonotype. The chain is built from TRBV7-9 and TRBJ1-1; D call uncertain. This CDR3 has 12 residues. Germline CDR1 and CDR2: SEHNR and FQNEAQ (reference sequence). The V end lost 7 bases, the J end lost 6 bases, and 12 bases lay between the germline ends. CDR3 coding DNA: TGTGCCAGCAACGGAGGGTTGTCTGAAGCTTTCTTT. This sequence encodes CASNGGLSEAFF.

This clonotype has ten or more counts. The V call is TRBV19, the J call TRBJ1-1; D uncertain. Per germline, CDR1 LNHDA and CDR2 SQIVND (reference sequence). V was pared by 3 bases and J by 4 bases, with 12 bases between. The CDR3 totals 14 residues. The CDR3 coding sequence is TGTGCCAGTAGTATTTTCACAGCCAGCACTGAAGCTTTCTTT. This gives the protein CASSIFTASTEAFF.

In nucleotides, the CDR3 is TGTGCCAGCAAACCCCCGGGCCACACTGAAGCTTTCTTT. Translation: CASKPPGHTEAFF. The V call is TRBV27, the J call TRBJ1-1; D call uncertain. Trimming removed 7 bases from V and 3 bases from J, with 12 bases in between. This CDR3 comprises 13 residues. Germline loops: CDR1 MNHEY, CDR2 SMNVEV (reference sequence).